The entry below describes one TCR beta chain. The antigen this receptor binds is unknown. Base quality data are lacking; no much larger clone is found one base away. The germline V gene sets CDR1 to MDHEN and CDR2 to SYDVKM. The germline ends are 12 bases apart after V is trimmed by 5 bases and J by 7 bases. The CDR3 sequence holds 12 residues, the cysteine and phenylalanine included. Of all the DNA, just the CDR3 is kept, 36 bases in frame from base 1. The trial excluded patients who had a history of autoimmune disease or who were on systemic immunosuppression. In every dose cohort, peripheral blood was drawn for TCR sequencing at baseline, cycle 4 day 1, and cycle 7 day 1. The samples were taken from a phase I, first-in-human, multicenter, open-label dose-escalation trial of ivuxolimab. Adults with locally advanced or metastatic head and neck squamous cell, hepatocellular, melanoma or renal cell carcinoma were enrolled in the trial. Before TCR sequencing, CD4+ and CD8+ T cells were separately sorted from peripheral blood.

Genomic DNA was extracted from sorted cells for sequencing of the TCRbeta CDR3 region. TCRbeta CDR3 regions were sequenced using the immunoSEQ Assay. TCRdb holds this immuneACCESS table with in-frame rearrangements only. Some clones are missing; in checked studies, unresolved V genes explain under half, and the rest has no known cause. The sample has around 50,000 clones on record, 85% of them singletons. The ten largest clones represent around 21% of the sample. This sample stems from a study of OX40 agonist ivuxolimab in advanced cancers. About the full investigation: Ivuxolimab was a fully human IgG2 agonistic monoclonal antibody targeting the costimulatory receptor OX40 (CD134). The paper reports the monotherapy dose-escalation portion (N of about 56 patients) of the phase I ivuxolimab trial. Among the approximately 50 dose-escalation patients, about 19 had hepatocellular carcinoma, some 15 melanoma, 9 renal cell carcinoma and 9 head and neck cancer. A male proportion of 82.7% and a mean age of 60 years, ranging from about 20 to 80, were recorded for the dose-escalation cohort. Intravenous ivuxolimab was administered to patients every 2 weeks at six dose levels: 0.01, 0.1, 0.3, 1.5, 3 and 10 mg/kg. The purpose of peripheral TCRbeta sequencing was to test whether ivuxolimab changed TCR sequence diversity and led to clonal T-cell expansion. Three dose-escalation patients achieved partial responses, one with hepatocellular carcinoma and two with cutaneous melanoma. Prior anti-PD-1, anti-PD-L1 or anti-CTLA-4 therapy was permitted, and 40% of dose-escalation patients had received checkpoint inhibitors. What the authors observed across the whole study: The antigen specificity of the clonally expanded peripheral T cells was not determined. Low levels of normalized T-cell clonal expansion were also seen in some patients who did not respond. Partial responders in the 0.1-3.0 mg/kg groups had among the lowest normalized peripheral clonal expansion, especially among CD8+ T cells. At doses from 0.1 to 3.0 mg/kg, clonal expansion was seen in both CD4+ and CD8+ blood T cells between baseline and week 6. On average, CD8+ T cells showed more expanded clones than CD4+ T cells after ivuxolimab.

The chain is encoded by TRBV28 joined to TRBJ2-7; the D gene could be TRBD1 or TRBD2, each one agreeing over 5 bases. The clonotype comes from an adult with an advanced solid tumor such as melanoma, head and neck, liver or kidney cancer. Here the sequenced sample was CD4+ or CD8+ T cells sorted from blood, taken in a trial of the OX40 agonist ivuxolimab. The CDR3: CASSPRWGEQYF. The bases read TGTGCCAGCAGTCCCCGTTGGGGGGAGCAGTACTTC.